This T cell receptor (beta chain) appears in the sequencing data of a study of shared clonotypes between healthy human individuals. V trimming: 11 bases; J trimming: 7 bases; junction bases outside the gene matches: 12. Germline assignment: CDR1 SNHLY and CDR2 FYNNEI. The CDR3 covers 14 residues. The repertoire was sequenced with immunoSEQ multiplex PCR; TCRdb's copy has only in-frame clones and lacks some. This sample yields 2,500,000 or so clones, of which approximately 90% are seen a single time; about 0.41% belongs to the top ten. The gene calls are TRBV2 and TRBJ2-1; 9 positions match TRBD2. This receptor was obtained from a man aged 18 to 35 in good health. Some clones in this sample may be carry-over from other donors' samples. Sequenced input: naive CD4+ T cells from PBMCs. Subset meaning: CD45RA+ positively selected. CDR3 sequence: CASTPGLAYNEQFF. The CDR3 DNA sequence: TGTGCCTCCACCCCGGGACTAGCTTATAATGAGCAGTTCTTC.